These 10 T cell receptor beta chains share one sample of origin, sequenced in a study of cytomegalovirus exposure and HLA in healthy donors (dated by TCRdb to about 2017). The library came from the immunoSEQ multiplex PCR assay. For the multiplex PCR, a mixture combining 60 forward primers for TCR Vbeta segments and 13 reverse primers for TCR Jbeta segments was used. TCRdb took over this immuneACCESS table, retaining in-frame rearrangements with V and J assigned. Such tables are incomplete; in checked studies, under half of the missing clones stem from an unresolved V gene, and the remainder is unexplained. The sample records 130,000 to 150,000 clones, 80% of which are singletons. Over 6.5% of the sample is held by the ten biggest clonotypes. Sequencing was performed on PBMCs. These receptors originate from a man aged 40-49 years in good health and CMV-seropositive.

With regard to this clone: The same CDR3 also results from other DNA sequences found in this sample. The chain employs TRBV7-2 and TRBJ1-1; 8 bases match TRBD1. The length of the CDR3 is 14 residues. Germline CDR1 SGHTA, CDR2 FQGNSA. The J segment lost 2 bases and the V segment lost 3 bases, leaving 2 bases of the junction unmatched. The CDR3 region is CASSFQGANTEAFF. In DNA form, the CDR3 reads TGTGCCAGCAGCTTCCAGGGGGCTAACACTGAAGCTTTCTTT.

The chain employs TRBV28 and TRBJ1-6, with no clear D. Trimming stripped 5 bases from V and 6 bases from J, with 14 bases between. This CDR3 spans 15 amino acids. Germline V gene sequence: CDR1 MDHEN, CDR2 SYDVKM. CDR3 nucleotides: TGTGCCAGCAGTAAGTCTGGGAGGAGTAATTCACCCCTCCACTTT. Translation gives CASSKSGRSNSPLHF. Using reference TRBV28 and TRBJ1-6 for the parts outside the CDR3, the full variable domain is DVKVTQSSRYLVKRTGEKVFLECVQDMDHENMFWYRQDPGLGLRLIYFSYDVKMKEKGDIPEGYSVSREKKERFSLILESASTNQTSMYLCASSKSGRSNSPLHFGNGTRLTVT.

This clone was counted a single time. The CDR3 DNA follows: TGCGCCAGCAGCTGGCGTACTATAACCGGGGAGCTGTTTTTT. Translation gives CASSWRTITGELFF. The chain uses TRBV5-1 and TRBJ2-2; the D is unclear. The CDR3 spans 14 residues. Trimming stripped 3 bases from V and 5 bases from J, with 11 bases between. Germline V gives CDR1 SGHRS, CDR2 YFSETQ.

This clone has only one observation. This sequence joins TRBV2 and TRBJ1-2; 7 bases match TRBD1. V lost 6 bases, J lost 2 bases, and 15 bases stayed unmatched. CDR1 is SNHLY and CDR2 is FYNNEI in the germline V gene. The CDR3 has 17 amino acids. The CDR3 protein is CASRYPNRGTVNYGYTF. The CDR3 DNA reads TGTGCCAGCAGATATCCGAACCGGGGGACAGTCAACTATGGCTACACCTTC.

This chain joins TRBV4-1 and TRBJ2-5; 7 bases line up with TRBD1. The germline CDR1 and CDR2 sequences are MGHRA and YSYEKL. The CDR3 length is 14 residues. The V and J ends lost 1 base and 5 bases, in that order; junction bases with no gene match: 4. The CDR3 loop is CASSQVETGETQYF. The CDR3 DNA reads as TGCGCCAGCAGCCAAGTTGAGACAGGGGAGACCCAGTACTTC.

The chain employs TRBV30 and TRBJ1-3; 7 bases match TRBD1. With 1 base clipped from V and 4 bases from J, the junction kept 7 bases outside the gene matches. CDR3 length: 15 amino acids. CDR1 and CDR2 (germline): GTSNPN, SVGIG (reference sequence). CDR3 DNA: TGTGCCTGGAGTGCAAACAGGGGACCCGGAAACACCATATATTTT. Translation: CAWSANRGPGNTIYF.

This sequence joins TRBV27 and TRBJ2-1; 13 nucleotides line up with TRBD2. CDR3 length: 18 residues. After removal of 5 bases from V and 2 bases from J, the junction contained 9 bases not matched to a gene. The germline CDR1 and CDR2 sequences are MNHEY and SMNVEV (reference sequence). In DNA form, the CDR3 reads TGTGCCAGCAGTCCGGATACTAGCGGGGGGGCCCCCTACAATGAGCAGTTCTTC. This encodes CASSPDTSGGAPYNEQFF.

This chain joins TRBV6-5 and TRBJ1-3; possibly TRBD1 for D (5 bases). V was trimmed by 5 bases and J by 4 bases, leaving 15 bases between them. Germline V lookup: CDR1 MNHEY, CDR2 SVGAGI. The CDR3 is 15 residues long. The CDR3 sequence: CASSRAGRTGNTIYF. Here the CDR3 DNA reads TGTGCCAGCAGTCGCGCAGGGCGAACAGGAAACACCATATATTTT.

The chain couples TRBV6-5 to TRBJ1-2; 8 nucleotides line up with TRBD1. Germline V lookup: CDR1 MNHEY, CDR2 SVGAGI. The length of the CDR3 is 14 residues. The V gene end was trimmed by 5 bases and the J gene end by 2 bases; junction bases not matched to a gene: 4. The CDR3 DNA follows: TGTGCCAGCAGTCGGACAGGGAGAAACTATGGCTACACCTTC. As protein: CASSRTGRNYGYTF.

The V gene is TRBV6-1, the J gene TRBJ2-1; D uncertain. V lost 8 bases and J 5 bases, leaving 19 bases between the germline ends. Germline CDR1 and CDR2: MNHNS and SASEGT. The CDR3 has 15 amino acids. For the CDR3, the DNA is TGTGCCAGCCTCCGGATGTCTAGGCCACACAATGAGCAGTTCTTC. Its translation: CASLRMSRPHNEQFF.